These 29 T cell receptor beta chains came from one sample sequenced in a study of regulatory T cells in long-lasting Graves disease. Specified time point: newly diagnosed GD, antithyroid drugs for less than 3 months. With RNA extracted from PBMCs as input, the TCR library was made. The authors built TCR beta libraries using iRepertoire HTBI primers and Arm-PCR of CDR3 regions. TCRdb called the multiplex PCR reads again in MiXCR, with one record for every CDR3 protein. The sample yields 300,000 to 400,000 distinct CDR3 sequences, over 15% seen once. The same sample was also used in a study of T cells in Graves' hyperthyroidism and ophthalmopathy.

Here the sequenced sample was peripheral blood mononuclear cells (PBMCs), taken at new diagnosis, from a patient treated with antithyroid drugs. These receptors originate from a middle-aged man with Graves disease.

This clonotype has just a few counts. V usage is TRBV20-1 and J usage is TRBJ2-1; D call uncertain. The germline V and J ends were trimmed by 6 bases and 7 bases, with 10 bases remaining between them. The CDR3 runs 11 residues. The germline V gene encodes CDR1 DFQATT and CDR2 SNEGSKA (reference sequence). The CDR3 loop reads CSAAGPNEQFF. The CDR3 DNA reads TGCAGTGCGGCCGGACCAAATGAGCAGTTCTTC.

This clonotype was observed a handful of times. The rearrangement uses TRBV6-2 or TRBV6-3 and TRBJ2-4; 11 bases map to TRBD1. The CDR3 is 18 amino acids. Trimming cost V 2 bases and J 2 bases; bases outside gene matches: 8. Germline V gives CDR1 MNHEY, CDR2 SVGEGT. CDR3 DNA sequence: TGTGCCAGCAGTTACGGCCGGGGACAGGGGGGATCCAAAAACATTCAGTACTTC. Translating it yields CASSYGRGQGGSKNIQYF.

This chain uses TRBV12-3 or TRBV12-4 with TRBJ1-1, with D possibly matching TRBD1 (5 bases). V lost 5 bases to trimming and J lost 3 bases, with 13 bases between them. This CDR3 spans 14 amino acids. Here the CDR3 reads CASSTRLGDTEAFF. DNA of the CDR3: TGTGCCAGCAGTACAAGGTTAGGGGACACTGAAGCTTTCTTT.

Notes on this clonotype: Just one base apart from a much larger clone, this may be a read error. The chain employs TRBV7-3 and TRBJ2-3, with TRBD2 matching 7 bases. The CDR3 spans 15 residues. Trimming removed 0 bases from V and 6 bases from J; junction bases left unmatched: 6. The germline gives CDR1 SGHTA, CDR2 FQGTGA. For the CDR3, the DNA is TGTGCCAGCAGCTTAACGGGGGGGGGTTACGATACGCAGTATTTT. This translates into CASSLTGGGYDTQYF.

This clonotype occurred many times. The chain joins TRBV7-9 to TRBJ2-1, with 10 bases matching TRBD2. Germline V gene lookup returns CDR1 SEHNR and CDR2 FQNEAQ (reference sequence). The CDR3 sequence is 19 residues long. The V gene end was trimmed by 8 bases and the J gene end by 4 bases; junction bases not matched to a gene: 20. The CDR3 here is CASLSEQLLAGDYYNEQFF. Written as DNA, the CDR3 is TGTGCCAGCTTATCTGAACAGTTGCTAGCGGGGGACTATTACAATGAGCAGTTCTTC.

This clonotype was seen repeatedly, ten times or more. The chain combines TRBV28 with TRBJ2-2; D is uncertain. Trimming shortened V by 3 bases and J by 7 bases, and 18 bases separated the two germline ends. Germline V gives CDR1 MDHEN, CDR2 SYDVKM. The CDR3 loop spans 16 amino acids. The CDR3 is CASSFWQVPTGGELFF. CDR3 DNA: TGTGCCAGCAGTTTCTGGCAGGTACCGACCGGCGGGGAGCTGTTTTTT.

At least ten counts were recorded for this clonotype. The chain carries TRBV6-5 and TRBJ2-7; D uncertain. The CDR3 runs to 13 residues. Trimming pared 2 bases from V and 4 bases from J, leaving 9 bases between. Germline V gene data show CDR1 as MNHEY and CDR2 as SVGAGI. The CDR3 here is CASSYTSGYEQYF. For the CDR3, the DNA is TGTGCCAGCAGTTACACCTCCGGGTACGAGCAGTACTTC.

There are many counts of this clonotype. Here the CDR3 reads CASSLPGAYEQYF. The CDR3 bases are TGTGCCAGCAGTTTACCAGGGGCCTACGAGCAGTACTTC. The chain links TRBV28 to TRBJ2-7; D is perhaps TRBD1 (6 bases). The CDR3 is made up of 13 amino acids. Germline CDR1 is MDHEN and CDR2 is SYDVKM. Trimming stripped 2 bases from V and 2 bases from J, with 7 bases between. Full variable domain (outside the CDR3, taken from reference TRBV28 and TRBJ2-7): DVKVTQSSRYLVKRTGEKVFLECVQDMDHENMFWYRQDPGLGLRLIYFSYDVKMKEKGDIPEGYSVSREKKERFSLILESASTNQTSMYLCASSLPGAYEQYFGPGTRLTVT.

Only a few counts were recorded for this clonotype. The gene calls are TRBV28 and TRBJ1-2, with D maybe TRBD1 (6 bases). The V end was cut by 6 bases, the J end by 6 bases, with 14 bases between. The CDR3 spans 13 residues. Germline V gene data show CDR1 as MDHEN and CDR2 as SYDVKM. The CDR3 nucleotides read TGTGCCAGCAGCCGGGGGCGTGAAGATGGCTACACCTTC. It specifies CASSRGREDGYTF.

The CDR3 nucleotides read TGTGCCACCAGTGACCGCGGGTTCGGACTAGCGGGGAAAGATACGCAGTATTTT. It yields the protein CATSDRGFGLAGKDTQYF. The chain recombines TRBV24-1 with TRBJ2-3; 12 bases map to TRBD2. The CDR3 has 18 residues. The germline CDR1 and CDR2 sequences are KGHDR and SFDVKD. V was pared by 4 bases and J by 5 bases, with 12 bases of the junction left unmatched.

With regard to this clonotype: One end of the junction varies from germline; a read error may be responsible. The V call is TRBV2, the J call TRBJ1-1; TRBD1 aligns across 7 bases. Germline V gene data show CDR1 as SNHLY and CDR2 as FYNNEI. CDR3 length: 14 amino acids. CDR3 DNA sequence: TGTGCCTGCAGCTCGACAGGGAGGTACACTGAAGCTTTCTTT. Translated, it gives CACSSTGRYTEAFF.

This clonotype occurred many times. The chain couples TRBV28 to TRBJ2-5, with D possibly matching TRBD1 (7 bases). This CDR3 is 16 amino acids long. Between the trimmed V and J ends, which lost 6 bases and 6 bases, there was a span of 23 bases. Germline CDR1 reads MDHEN; CDR2 reads SYDVKM. CDR3 nucleotide sequence: TGTGCCAGCAGCACCCGACGTAGACAGGGAGGAAAGACCCAGTACTTC. Protein sequence: CASSTRRRQGGKTQYF.

This clonotype was seen more than once but under ten times. This chain uses TRBV6-2 or TRBV6-3 with TRBJ2-1; possible D gene TRBD2, 6 bases. This CDR3 is built from 15 residues. V was pared by 5 bases and J by 0 bases, with 11 bases between. Looked up from germline, CDR1 is MNHEY and CDR2 is SVGEGT. The CDR3 DNA follows: TGTGCCAGCAGTGAGTACGGGGGCTCCTACAATGAGCAGTTCTTC. This encodes CASSEYGGSYNEQFF.

The rearrangement links TRBV2 to TRBJ1-5; a possible D gene is TRBD1 (5 bases). There are 14 residues in the CDR3. V lost 3 bases, J lost 4 bases, and 10 bases lay in between. Germline V gene sequence: CDR1 SNHLY, CDR2 FYNNEI. The CDR3 protein is CASSDTGQNQPQHF. DNA of the CDR3: TGTGCCAGCAGTGATACAGGTCAGAATCAGCCCCAGCATTTT.

This chain uses TRBV18 with TRBJ1-5; 9 positions agree with TRBD1. From germline, CDR1 is KGHSH and CDR2 LQKENI. The V segment lost 2 bases and the J segment 4 bases; nucleotides outside the gene matches: 9. The CDR3 extends over 17 amino acids. CDR3 in amino acids: CASSPNRGTGRNQPQHF. CDR3 sequence (DNA): TGTGCCAGCTCACCAAACAGAGGGACAGGGCGAAATCAGCCCCAGCATTTT. The full variable domain, with the rest looked up from reference TRBV18 and TRBJ1-5, is NAGVMQNPRHLVRRRGQEARLRCSPMKGHSHVYWYRQLPEEGLKFMVYLQKENIIDESGMPKERFSAEFPKEGPSILRIQQVVRGDSAAYFCASSPNRGTGRNQPQHFGDGTRLSIL.

This clonotype has a single count. This likely came from a read error, as a far larger clone is one base away. The conserved final phenylalanine or tryptophan is absent from the CDR3, which likely points to a read error. The genes are TRBV7-2 and TRBJ2-1; 8 bases are shared with TRBD1. The CDR3 consists of 16 residues. CDR1 and CDR2 from the germline V gene are SGHTA and FQGNSA. V lost 5 bases, J lost 0 bases, and 6 bases stayed unmatched. The DNA of the CDR3 is TGTGCCAGCAGCCCAGGACAGGGCAACTCCTACAATGAGCAGTTCTCC. Residues: CASSPGQGNSYNEQFS.

On this clonotype: A much larger clone sits a single nucleotide away, making a read error possible. The gene calls are TRBV3-1 and TRBJ2-1, with D maybe TRBD2 (7 bases). Near its end, the DNA agrees better with TRBJ2-7, so the J call may be wrong. Germline lookup yields CDR1 LGHDT and CDR2 YNNKEL (reference sequence). This CDR3 is built from 16 residues. CDR3 region: CASSPLGGGSYNEQYF. CDR3 DNA: TGTGCCAGCAGCCCACTGGGCGGGGGCTCCTACAATGAGCAGTACTTC.

This clonotype was recorded many times. The chain has TRBV5-1 and TRBJ1-1; 9 nucleotides match TRBD1. Germline trimming cut 4 bases from V and 1 base from J; bases unmatched to any gene: 5. The CDR3 is 15 residues long. Germline V gene lookup returns CDR1 SGHRS and CDR2 YFSETQ. CDR3 bases: TGCGCCAGCAGCCTGGGACAGGGCGGGAACACTGAAGCTTTCTTT. It yields the protein CASSLGQGGNTEAFF.

Comments on this clonotype: Given a much more abundant clone one base away, this may be a read error. CDR3 sequence reads: CASSPGDRNNSPPHF. CDR3 coding DNA: TGTGCCAGCTCACCAGGCGACAGAAATAATTCACCCCCCCACTTT. The J gene is TRBJ1-6, the V gene TRBV18; a possible D gene is TRBD1 (5 bases). Germline V gene lookup returns CDR1 KGHSH and CDR2 LQKENI. This CDR3 region has 15 residues.

This clonotype was counted ten times or more. The J gene is TRBJ2-3, the V gene TRBV29-1; the match to TRBD1 covers 7 bases. This CDR3 is 16 amino acids long. Trimming at V came to 4 bases and at J to 1 base, leaving 11 bases not matched to a gene. Germline-derived CDR1 and CDR2 are SQVTM and ANQGSEA. This CDR3 is CSVGLGGALGTDTQYF. In nucleotides, the CDR3 is TGCAGCGTTGGTTTAGGGGGCGCCTTGGGCACAGATACGCAGTATTTT.

This clonotype occurred many times. The chain uses TRBV6-6 and TRBJ1-5; D not certain. Deletions cut 0 bases from V and 0 bases from J, with 12 bases between. Germline CDR1 MNHNY, CDR2 SVGAGI (reference sequence). The CDR3 is 17 amino acids. The CDR3 sequence: CASSYSVGYYSNQPQHF. The CDR3 bases are TGTGCCAGCAGTTACTCTGTGGGTTATTATAGCAATCAGCCCCAGCATTTT.

The V and J genes are TRBV6-1 and TRBJ2-7, with 7 bases identical to TRBD2. CDR1 and CDR2 from the germline V gene are MNHNS and SASEGT. This CDR3 has 10 amino acids. The CDR3 protein is CAAGAYEQYF. The CDR3 DNA reads TGTGCTGCGGGGGCCTACGAGCAGTACTTC.

There are many counts of this clonotype. This chain uses TRBV11-2 with TRBJ2-4, with 7 nucleotides matching TRBD2. The CDR3 extends over 17 amino acids. The V and J ends lost 4 bases and 1 base, in that order; junction bases with no gene match: 10. Germline V gene data show CDR1 as SGHAT and CDR2 as FQNNGV. The CDR3 sequence: CASSSSLGRGAKNIQYF. CDR3 sequence (DNA): TGTGCCAGCAGCTCTAGCCTAGGGCGGGGGGCCAAAAACATTCAGTACTTC. The full variable domain, completed using reference TRBV11-2 and TRBJ2-4, is EAGVAQSPRYKIIEKRQSVAFWCNPISGHATLYWYQQILGQGPKLLIQFQNNGVVDDSQLPKDRFSAERLKGVDSTLKIQPAKLEDSAVYLCASSSSLGRGAKNIQYFGAGTRLSVL.

The chain uses TRBV3-1 and TRBJ2-7; D is undetermined. CDR1 and CDR2 from the germline V gene are LGHDT and YNNKEL (reference sequence). The CDR3 runs 15 residues. V lost 4 bases and J lost 5, with 18 bases in between. For the CDR3, the DNA is TGTGCCAGCAGCCCTCAGCCCGGGTTGGTCCACGAGCAGTACTTC. This codes for CASSPQPGLVHEQYF.

In its sample, this clonotype was seen many times. V and J are TRBV2 and TRBJ1-2; 9 bases fit TRBD1. This CDR3 is 11 amino acids long. Germline trimming cut 4 bases from V and 14 bases from J; bases unmatched to any gene: 5. Germline CDR1 and CDR2: SNHLY and FYNNEI. Written as DNA, the CDR3 is TGTGCCAGCAGTGGGGGACAGGGCGCTACCTTC. Translated: CASSGGQGATF.

This clonotype is labeled medium-sized. The chain uses TRBV10-3 and TRBJ2-7, with a weak D call TRBD2 (6 bases). This CDR3 has 16 amino acids. Deletions cut 2 bases from V and 2 bases from J, with 16 bases between. Germline lookup yields CDR1 ENHRY and CDR2 SYGVKD. The CDR3 loop is CAISEMKGRNAYEQYF. For the CDR3, the DNA is TGTGCCATCAGTGAGATGAAAGGGAGGAACGCCTACGAGCAGTACTTC.

The V call is TRBV5-8, the J call TRBJ1-2; D is uncertain. Trimming removed 0 bases at V and 1 base at J, with 10 bases between. The germline CDR1 and CDR2 sequences are SGHTS and YDEGEE. This CDR3 region has 15 residues. CDR3 in DNA: TGTGCCAGCAGCTTGGTGAGAGGCAGTAACTATGGCTACACCTTC. Protein: CASSLVRGSNYGYTF.

This clonotype turned up a few times. The V and J genes are TRBV9 and TRBJ1-4; the match to TRBD1 covers 7 bases. The trim removed 6 bases at V and 7 bases at J, leaving 9 bases unmatched. The CDR3 is made up of 14 amino acids. CDR1 and CDR2 (germline): SGDLS, YYNGEE. The CDR3 DNA follows: TGTGCCAGCAACTCCGGGACAGACGTTGAAAAACTGTTTTTT. This sequence encodes CASNSGTDVEKLFF.

About this clonotype: This may be a read error: a much more frequent sequence differs by one nucleotide. This chain joins TRBV24-1 and TRBJ1-2; no reliable D call. The V gene lost 0 bases and the J gene lost 6 bases, with 4 bases spanning the gap. Germline values: CDR1 KGHDR, CDR2 SFDVKD. The CDR3 totals 12 residues. CDR3 DNA: TGTGCCACCAGTGATTTGGACGATGGCTACACCTTC. Residues: CATSDLDDGYTF.